A single sample gave rise to the 8 T cell receptor beta chains below, sequenced in a study of blood T cell repertoires in COVID-19. Sequencing used immunoSEQ multiplex PCR; TCRdb keeps in-frame clones, though not all of them. The table includes about 480,000 clones, 89% detected once. Specimen: peripheral blood. Receptors were obtained from a man aged 18 to 29 with COVID-19, enrolled during active disease.

This chain joins TRBV9 and TRBJ2-3; D possibly corresponds to TRBD2 (5 bases). V was pared by 0 bases and J by 1 base, with 12 bases between. Germline assignment: CDR1 SGDLS and CDR2 YYNGEE. This CDR3 is 16 amino acids long. This chain's CDR3 is CASSVASGWGTDTQYF. The CDR3 coding sequence is TGTGCCAGCAGCGTAGCTTCGGGGTGGGGCACAGATACGCAGTATTTT.

CDR3 in DNA: TGTGCCAGCAGCCAAGATCATCAAGTCGGTGAGCAGTTCTTC. Amino acid sequence: CASSQDHQVGEQFF. This sequence joins TRBV3-1 (or the pseudogene TRBV3-2) and TRBJ2-1, with D unresolved. Trimming removed 0 bases at V and 9 bases at J, with 12 bases between. The CDR3 has 14 amino acids. CDR1 is LGHDT and CDR2 is YNNKEL in the germline V gene (reference sequence).

The chain combines TRBV7-2 with TRBJ2-7, with a possible D match to TRBD2 (6 bases). Germline loops: CDR1 SGHTA, CDR2 FQGNSA. The V end lost 3 bases, the J end lost 0 bases, and 12 bases lay between the germline ends. CDR3 length equals 15 residues. The CDR3 region has the DNA TGTGCCAGCAGCTTTGGAGGGAGCTTCTCCTACGAGCAGTACTTC. This translates into CASSFGGSFSYEQYF.

The rearrangement joins TRBV5-6 to TRBJ1-5; maybe TRBD1 (5 bases). Germline V CDR1 and CDR2: SGHDT, YYEEEE. V lost 1 base and J lost 7, with 12 bases in between. The length of the CDR3 is 14 residues. This chain's CDR3 is CASSLRGNGQPQHF. In DNA form, the CDR3 reads TGTGCCAGCAGCTTGAGGGGAAATGGACAGCCCCAGCATTTT.

The rearrangement uses TRBV2 and TRBJ1-2; no clear D gene. Per germline, CDR1 SNHLY and CDR2 FYNNEI. This CDR3 is 11 amino acids long. Trimming left V 7 bases short and J 4 bases short, with 7 bases between. This chain's CDR3 is CASKYTYGYTF. In nucleotides, the CDR3 is TGTGCCAGCAAATACACCTATGGCTACACCTTC.

The chain uses TRBV7-8 and TRBJ1-2, with TRBD1 matching 10 bases. CDR3 length: 14 residues. CDR1 and CDR2 from the germline V gene are SGHVS and FQNEAQ. Trimming cost V 5 bases and J 6 bases; bases outside gene matches: 6. The DNA for the CDR3 is TGTGCCAGCAGCCAAGGGACAGGGGAGGATGGCTACACCTTC. This codes for CASSQGTGEDGYTF.

This rearrangement joins TRBV4-1 to TRBJ2-3; TRBD2 might be the D (7 bases). The CDR3 extends over 18 amino acids. The V gene lost 0 bases and the J gene lost 1 base, with 17 bases spanning the gap. Germline V gene lookup returns CDR1 MGHRA and CDR2 YSYEKL. In DNA, the CDR3 is TGCGCCAGCAGCCAAGATATAAGGGGGGGCGGGGGCACAGATACGCAGTATTTT. It codes for CASSQDIRGGGGTDTQYF.

The rearrangement uses TRBV23-1 and TRBJ2-7, with 9 bases identical to TRBD1. TRBV23-1 counts as an open reading frame of uncertain function. V lost 4 bases and J lost 6; bases outside the gene matches: 4. The CDR3 has 13 residues. As DNA, the CDR3 is TGCGCCAGCAGTCGGGACAGGGTGGGCGAGCAGTACTTC. Translated, it gives CASSRDRVGEQYF.